This entry lists 8 T cell receptor beta chains sequenced from one sample in a study of T cells in Graves' hyperthyroidism and ophthalmopathy. Researchers amplified the TCR beta CDR3 regions from RNA transcripts. The TCR CDR3 was amplified in a first-round RT-PCR using the HTBI primer set. TCRdb used MiXCR to reprocess the multiplex PCR reads, holding one entry per CDR3 protein. The sample has hundreds of thousands of distinct CDR3 sequences, 35% to 40% seen once; the top ten hold around 10%. Material: blood. All receptors come from a man aged 18 to 35 with Graves' hyperthyroidism.

In its sample, this clonotype was seen many times. V usage is TRBV12-3 or TRBV12-4 and J usage is TRBJ1-6; D is possibly TRBD1 (5 bases). Trimming removed 3 bases from V and 13 bases from J, with 7 bases in between. CDR3 length: 11 amino acids. The CDR3 DNA sequence: TGTGCCAGCAGTTTTGGGGGGCCCCTCCACTTT. This codes for CASSFGGPLHF.

This clonotype was picked up many times. This chain joins TRBV15 and TRBJ1-1, with D unresolved. Trimming left V 0 bases short and J 8 bases short, with 10 bases between. The CDR3 covers 13 residues. CDR1 is LNHNV, CDR2 YYDKDF, per germline (reference sequence). CDR3 in amino acids: CATSRDDEPEAFF. The CDR3 nucleotides are TGTGCCACCAGCAGAGATGACGAACCCGAAGCTTTCTTT.

Only a few counts were recorded for this clonotype. A read error is possible here, since a much larger clone lies one base away. The rearrangement links TRBV6-6 to TRBJ1-2; 7 nucleotides align to TRBD1. From germline, CDR1 is MNHNY and CDR2 SVGAGI (reference sequence). Trimming cost V 2 bases and J 6 bases; bases outside gene matches: 3. The CDR3 is 13 amino acids. CDR3 sequence: CASSYGTAHGYTF. The CDR3 bases are TGTGCCAGCAGTTACGGGACAGCCCATGGCTACACCTTC.

This clonotype was seen a handful of times. V usage is TRBV5-6 and J usage is TRBJ1-5; D is perhaps TRBD1 (5 bases). CDR1 and CDR2 (germline): SGHDT, YYEEEE. This CDR3 is built from 16 residues. The V and J ends lost 2 bases and 3 bases respectively, with 15 bases between them. CDR3 coding DNA: TGTGCCAGCAGCTTACAGGTTGGGGGGAACAATCAGCCCCAGCATTTT. This codes for CASSLQVGGNNQPQHF. Supplemented by reference TRBV5-6 and TRBJ1-5, the full variable domain reads DAGVTQSPTHLIKTRGQQVTLRCSPKSGHDTVSWYQQALGQGPQFIFQYYEEEERQRGNFPDRFSGHQFPNYSSELNVNALLLGDSALYLCASSLQVGGNNQPQHFGDGTRLSIL.

The chain links TRBV7-2 to TRBJ1-1; D remains ambiguous. Germline CDR1 SGHTA, CDR2 FQGNSA. The CDR3 is 13 amino acids. Between the trimmed V and J ends, which lost 5 bases and 7 bases, there was a span of 14 bases. This chain's CDR3 is CASSQDKDGEAFF. The CDR3 bases are TGTGCCAGCAGCCAAGACAAGGACGGTGAAGCTTTCTTT.

The genes are TRBV2 and TRBJ1-2, with 12 bases that match TRBD1. Trimming cost V 7 bases and J 8 bases; bases outside gene matches: 5. Germline lookup yields CDR1 SNHLY and CDR2 FYNNEI. The CDR3 loop spans 13 amino acids. The CDR3 DNA is TGTGCCAGCACGGGACAGGGGGCGCAGGGCTACACCTTC. It encodes CASTGQGAQGYTF.

This clonotype was seen at least ten times. The gene calls are TRBV9 and TRBJ2-7; D call uncertain. There are 14 residues in the CDR3. Trimming cost V 0 bases and J 4 bases, with 11 bases left between them. Germline CDR1 is SGDLS and CDR2 is YYNGEE. The CDR3 region has the DNA TGTGCCAGCAGCGTAGGACGGGCAGCATACGAGCAGTACTTC. Its translation: CASSVGRAAYEQYF.

The V call is TRBV20-1, the J call TRBJ1-1; D is perhaps TRBD1 (5 bases). Trimming pared 3 bases from V and 0 bases from J, leaving 14 bases between. Germline V gene lookup returns CDR1 DFQATT and CDR2 SNEGSKA (reference sequence). The CDR3 runs 15 residues. The CDR3 nucleotides are TGCAGTGCTAGTGTGGGACGCCATGTGAACACTGAAGCTTTCTTT. It encodes CSASVGRHVNTEAFF.